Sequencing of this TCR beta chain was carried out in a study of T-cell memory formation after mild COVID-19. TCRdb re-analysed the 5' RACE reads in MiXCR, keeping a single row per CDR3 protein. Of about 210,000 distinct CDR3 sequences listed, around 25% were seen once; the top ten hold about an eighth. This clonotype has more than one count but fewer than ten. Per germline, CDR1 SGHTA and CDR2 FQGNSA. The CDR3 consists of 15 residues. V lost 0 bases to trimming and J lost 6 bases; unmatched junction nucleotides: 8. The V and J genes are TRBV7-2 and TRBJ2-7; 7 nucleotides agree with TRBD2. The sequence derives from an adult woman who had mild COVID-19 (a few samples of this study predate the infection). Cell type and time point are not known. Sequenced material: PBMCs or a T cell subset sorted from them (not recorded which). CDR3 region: CASSLALGGSGEQYF. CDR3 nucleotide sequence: TGTGCCAGCAGCTTAGCGCTGGGAGGGAGCGGCGAGCAGTACTTC. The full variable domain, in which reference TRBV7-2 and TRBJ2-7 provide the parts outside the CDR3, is GAGVSQSPSNKVTEKGKDVELRCDPISGHTALYWYRQSLGQGLEFLIYFQGNSAPDKSGLPSDRFSAERTGGSVSTLTIQRTQQEDSAVYLCASSLALGGSGEQYFGPGTRLTVT.